The next 17 T cell receptor beta chains were all read from a single sample in a study of CD8 T cells in Susac syndrome. With random hexamers, roughly 0.45 to 1 ug RNA was reverse transcribed. TCRdb independently ran MiXCR on the immunoSEQ multiplex PCR reads; one entry per CDR3 protein. Among roughly 170,000 distinct CDR3 sequences listed, roughly 92% were seen once. The sample taken for sequencing was CD4+ T cells from PBMCs. The source is a human donor with multiple sclerosis.

The chain combines TRBV5-8 with TRBJ2-1; 9 nucleotides agree with TRBD2. The J segment lost 3 bases and the V segment lost 4 bases, leaving 14 bases of the junction unmatched. CDR1 SGHTS and CDR2 YDEGEE come from the germline V gene. The CDR3 has 18 amino acids. CDR3 DNA: TGTGCCAGCAGCCGAACGGGGGGTAGCGGGGGTTACTACAATGAGCAGTTCTTC. Protein sequence: CASSRTGGSGGYYNEQFF.

The chain couples TRBV23-1 to TRBJ1-2; D call uncertain. TRBV23-1 is reported as an ORF; its role is uncertain. Trimming left V 4 bases short and J 3 bases short, with 18 bases between. There are 16 residues in the CDR3. The CDR3 spells CASSPPEWREDYGYTF. The CDR3 DNA follows: TGCGCCAGCAGTCCTCCAGAGTGGAGGGAGGACTATGGCTACACCTTC.

In its sample, this clonotype was seen once. The chain links TRBV2 to TRBJ2-1, with 14 bases matching TRBD2. V gave up 6 bases and J gave up 7 bases; unmatched junction bases: 8. Germline V CDR1 and CDR2: SNHLY, FYNNEI. The CDR3 has 16 amino acids. The CDR3 DNA reads as TGTGCCAGCAGCGGACTAGCGGGAGGAGTGGGGAATGAGCAGTTCTTC. This codes for CASSGLAGGVGNEQFF.

The chain uses TRBV7-2 and TRBJ2-1, with D possibly matching TRBD2 (6 bases). V lost 2 bases, J lost 5 bases, and 13 bases lay in between. The CDR3 is 15 residues long. Germline V gives CDR1 SGHTA, CDR2 FQGNSA. CDR3 sequence reads: CASSLSGALHNEQFF. CDR3 in DNA: TGTGCCAGCAGCTTATCGGGAGCGCTACACAATGAGCAGTTCTTC.

The chain joins TRBV6-2 or TRBV6-3 to TRBJ2-5; a possible D gene is TRBD2 (6 bases). Trimming shortened V by 10 bases and J by 4 bases, and 22 bases separated the two germline ends. Per the germline V gene, CDR1 is MNHEY and CDR2 is SVGEGT. The CDR3 is made up of 15 amino acids. CDR3 protein: CATSPTLARRETQYF. The CDR3 nucleotides are TGTGCCACCTCCCCGACGCTAGCGAGACGAGAGACCCAGTACTTC.

This clonotype has only one observation. CDR3 nucleotides: TGCAGTGCTAGAGATTCAGCTAAGGGTTTGAACACTGAAGCTTTCTTT. Encoded protein: CSARDSAKGLNTEAFF. The chain has TRBV20-1 and TRBJ1-1, with D unresolved. The CDR3 extends over 16 amino acids. The V and J ends lost 0 bases and 0 bases respectively, with 14 bases between them. CDR1 and CDR2 (germline): DFQATT, SNEGSKA (reference sequence).

A few counts support this clonotype. The chain joins TRBV28 to TRBJ1-2; D call uncertain. The CDR3 consists of 11 residues. The germline CDR1 and CDR2 sequences are MDHEN and SYDVKM. V dropped 4 bases and J dropped 0 bases, with 0 bases sitting between them. The CDR3 here is CASSSNYGYTF. DNA of the CDR3: TGTGCCAGCAGTTCTAACTATGGCTACACCTTC.

The V gene is TRBV12-3 or TRBV12-4, the J gene TRBJ2-2, with 8 bases matching TRBD1. The length of the CDR3 is 16 residues. J lost 4 bases, V lost 5 bases, and 9 bases had no gene match. This chain's CDR3 is CASSRTTGVGTGELFF. CDR3 bases: TGTGCCAGCAGTCGAACGACAGGGGTCGGCACCGGGGAGCTGTTTTTT.

V and J are TRBV18 and TRBJ1-5; tentative D call: TRBD1 (6 bases). The V and J ends lost 3 bases and 2 bases respectively, with 14 bases between them. CDR1 is KGHSH and CDR2 is LQKENI in the germline V gene. This CDR3 has 16 amino acids. The CDR3 DNA reads TGTGCCAGCTCACCCACAGGGTCGGGTGGCAATCAGCCCCAGCATTTT. Translated, it gives CASSPTGSGGNQPQHF.

CDR3 loop: CASSSRGPGANVLTF. CDR3 DNA sequence: TGTGCCAGCAGCTCGCGGGGCCCTGGGGCCAACGTCCTGACTTTC. The chain has TRBV3-1 and TRBJ2-6; D is perhaps TRBD2 (6 bases). The V gene lost 5 bases and the J gene lost 2 bases, with 10 bases spanning the gap. The CDR3 consists of 15 residues. In germline, CDR1 is LGHDT, CDR2 YNNKEL (reference sequence).

This chain joins TRBV6-2 or TRBV6-3 and TRBJ2-5; 7 bases are a match to TRBD1. The junction had 8 bases not matched to a gene; V was cut back by 2 bases and J by 5 bases. This CDR3 region has 15 residues. Germline CDR1 reads MNHEY; CDR2 reads SVGEGT. CDR3 amino acids: CASSYRGQALETQYF. In DNA, the CDR3 is TGTGCCAGCAGTTACCGCGGACAGGCCTTGGAGACCCAGTACTTC.

This chain joins TRBV28 and TRBJ1-5, with TRBD1 as a possible D gene (6 bases). CDR3 size: 14 residues. CDR1 MDHEN and CDR2 SYDVKM come from the germline V gene. The V end was cut by 3 bases, the J end by 6 bases, with 12 bases between. The CDR3 bases are TGTGCCAGCAGTTTTAACAGGGCGCGTCAGCCCCAGCATTTT. Translating gives CASSFNRARQPQHF.

The rearrangement joins TRBV25-1 to TRBJ1-1, with TRBD1 as a possible D gene (5 bases). V lost 6 bases, J lost 7 bases, and 12 bases lay in between. Germline V gives CDR1 MGHDK, CDR2 SYGVNS. This CDR3 has 12 amino acids. CDR3 amino acids: CASRGGAFEAFF. CDR3 nucleotides: TGTGCCAGCAGAGGAGGGGCCTTTGAAGCTTTCTTT.

This chain joins TRBV20-1 and TRBJ2-1; D is unresolved. The germline V and J ends were trimmed by 4 bases and 4 bases, with 8 bases remaining between them. The germline V gene encodes CDR1 DFQATT and CDR2 SNEGSKA (reference sequence). CDR3 length: 12 residues. CDR3 amino acids: CSATFRYNEQFF. DNA for the CDR3: TGCAGTGCTACCTTTCGGTACAATGAGCAGTTCTTC.

The rearrangement links TRBV5-1 to TRBJ2-6; D is undetermined. V was cut by 0 bases and J by 4 bases, with 8 bases left in between. The germline gives CDR1 SGHRS, CDR2 YFSETQ. CDR3 size: 15 residues. In DNA form, the CDR3 reads TGCGCCAGCAGCTTGGAGCCAGCAGGGGCCAACGTCCTGACTTTC. This sequence encodes CASSLEPAGANVLTF.

This rearrangement joins TRBV9 to TRBJ1-3; 7 nucleotides agree with TRBD1. From germline, CDR1 is SGDLS and CDR2 YYNGEE. This CDR3 has 17 amino acids. The J segment lost 1 base and the V segment lost 1 base, leaving 8 bases of the junction unmatched. The CDR3 loop is CASSVTANRGSGNTIYF. The CDR3 nucleotides are TGTGCCAGCAGCGTAACCGCAAACAGGGGTTCTGGAAACACCATATATTTT.

The V call is TRBV7-9, the J call TRBJ2-7, with D unclear. Trimming stripped 1 base from V and 0 bases from J, with 7 bases between. Looked up from germline, CDR1 is SEHNR and CDR2 is FQNEAQ (reference sequence). The CDR3 length is 14 residues. DNA of the CDR3: TGTGCCAGCAGCTTAGAACATAGCTCCTACGAGCAGTACTTC. Translation: CASSLEHSSYEQYF. The full variable domain, its missing parts supplied by reference TRBV7-9 and TRBJ2-7, is DTGVSQNPRHKITKRGQNVTFRCDPISEHNRLYWYRQTLGQGPEFLTYFQNEAQLEKSRLLSDRFSAERPKGSFSTLEIQRTEQGDSAMYLCASSLEHSSYEQYFGPGTRLTVT.